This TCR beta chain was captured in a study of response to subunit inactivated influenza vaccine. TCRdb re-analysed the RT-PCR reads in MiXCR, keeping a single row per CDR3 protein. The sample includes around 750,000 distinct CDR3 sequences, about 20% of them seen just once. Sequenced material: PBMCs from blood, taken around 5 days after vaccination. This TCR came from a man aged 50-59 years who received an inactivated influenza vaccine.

CDR3 sequence (DNA): TGTGCCAGCAGGGGGGAGGACGTTGACAATCAGCCCCAGCATTTT. It codes for CASRGEDVDNQPQHF. The chain recombines TRBV6-1 with TRBJ1-5, with a tentative D call TRBD1 (5 bases). The CDR3 contains 15 residues. V shed 6 bases and J shed 3 bases, with 15 bases lying between them. Germline-derived CDR1 and CDR2 are MNHNS and SASEGT.